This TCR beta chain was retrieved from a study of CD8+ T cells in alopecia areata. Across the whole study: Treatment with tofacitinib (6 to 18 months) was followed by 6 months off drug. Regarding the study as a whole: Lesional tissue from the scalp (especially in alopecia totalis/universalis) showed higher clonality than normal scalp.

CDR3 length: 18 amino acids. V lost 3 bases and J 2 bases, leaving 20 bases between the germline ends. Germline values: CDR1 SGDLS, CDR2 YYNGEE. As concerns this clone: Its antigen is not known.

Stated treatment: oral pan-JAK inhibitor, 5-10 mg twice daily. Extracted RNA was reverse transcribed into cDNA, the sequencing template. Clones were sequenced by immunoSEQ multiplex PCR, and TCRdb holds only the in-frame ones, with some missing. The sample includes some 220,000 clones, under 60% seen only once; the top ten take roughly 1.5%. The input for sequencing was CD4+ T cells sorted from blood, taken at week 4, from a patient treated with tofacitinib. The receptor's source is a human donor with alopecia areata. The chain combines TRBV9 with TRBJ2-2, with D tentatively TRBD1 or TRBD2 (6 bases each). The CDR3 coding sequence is TGTGCCAGCAGCGCCCGCCGGGGGCACCAAGTAAACACCGGGGAGCTGTTTTTT. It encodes CASSARRGHQVNTGELFF.